This T cell receptor (beta chain) is from a study of cytomegalovirus exposure and HLA in healthy donors. The PCR ran on 60 Vbeta and 13 Jbeta primers. Sequencing used immunoSEQ multiplex PCR; TCRdb keeps in-frame clones, though not all of them. The sample lists approximately 220,000 clones, over 70% seen once, with roughly 0.71% in the top ten. Sequenced: PBMCs. This TCR derives from a boy aged 2 to 10 in good health and CMV-seronegative.

CDR3: CAWSVRGAIFGYTF. The CDR3 bases are TGTGCCTGGAGTGTACGGGGGGCCATCTTCGGCTACACCTTC. The chain has TRBV30 and TRBJ1-2; tentatively, D is TRBD1 (6 bases). CDR1 is GTSNPN, CDR2 SVGIG, per germline (reference sequence). V dropped 0 bases and J dropped 8 bases, with 16 bases sitting between them. The CDR3 contains 14 residues.